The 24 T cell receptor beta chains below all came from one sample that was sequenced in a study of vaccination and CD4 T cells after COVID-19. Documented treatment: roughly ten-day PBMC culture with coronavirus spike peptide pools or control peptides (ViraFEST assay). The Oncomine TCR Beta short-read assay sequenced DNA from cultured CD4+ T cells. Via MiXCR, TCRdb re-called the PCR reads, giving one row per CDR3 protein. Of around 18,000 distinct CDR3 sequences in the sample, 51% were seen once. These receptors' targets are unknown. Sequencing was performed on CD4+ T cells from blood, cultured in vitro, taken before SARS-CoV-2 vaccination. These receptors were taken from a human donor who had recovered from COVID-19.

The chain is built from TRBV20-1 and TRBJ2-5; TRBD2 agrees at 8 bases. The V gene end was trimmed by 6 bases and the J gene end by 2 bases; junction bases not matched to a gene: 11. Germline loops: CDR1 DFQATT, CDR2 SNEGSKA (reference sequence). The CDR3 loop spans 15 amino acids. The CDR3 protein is CSAKGVLAGQETQYF. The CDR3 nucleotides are TGCAGTGCCAAAGGGGTGCTAGCGGGTCAAGAGACCCAGTACTTC.

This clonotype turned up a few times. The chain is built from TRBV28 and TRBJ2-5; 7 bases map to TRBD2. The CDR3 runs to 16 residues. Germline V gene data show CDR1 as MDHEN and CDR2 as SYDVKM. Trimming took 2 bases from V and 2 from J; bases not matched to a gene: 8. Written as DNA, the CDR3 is TGTGCCAGCAGTTTAATTGGGCTAGCGGAACAAGAGACCCAGTACTTC. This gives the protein CASSLIGLAEQETQYF.

The CDR3 reads CASSEGMPDTQYF. In DNA form, the CDR3 reads TGTGCCAGCAGTGAAGGGATGCCAGATACGCAGTATTTT. V usage is TRBV6-1 and J usage is TRBJ2-3; D is unclear. The ends were cut back, 1 base at V and 4 bases at J, with 6 bases in the middle. This CDR3 is built from 13 residues. Per germline, CDR1 MNHNS and CDR2 SASEGT.

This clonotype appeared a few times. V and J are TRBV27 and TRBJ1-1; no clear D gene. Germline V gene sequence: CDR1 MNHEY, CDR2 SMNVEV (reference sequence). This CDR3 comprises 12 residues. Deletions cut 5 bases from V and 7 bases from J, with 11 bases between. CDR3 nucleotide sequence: TGTGCCAGCAGTCCCCTGGTTGGTGAAGCTTTCTTT. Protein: CASSPLVGEAFF.

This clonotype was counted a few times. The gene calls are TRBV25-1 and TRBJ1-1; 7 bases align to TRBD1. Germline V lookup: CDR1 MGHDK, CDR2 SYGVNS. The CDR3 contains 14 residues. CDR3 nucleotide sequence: TGTGGAGTTAGGGGGCGCATTATGAACACTGAAGCTTTCTTT. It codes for CGVRGRIMNTEAFF.

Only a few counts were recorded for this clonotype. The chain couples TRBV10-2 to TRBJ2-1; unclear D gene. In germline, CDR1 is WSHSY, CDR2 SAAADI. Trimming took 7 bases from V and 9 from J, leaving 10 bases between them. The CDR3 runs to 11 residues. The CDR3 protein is CASTGSIEQFF. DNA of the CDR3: TGCGCCAGCACCGGGTCTATTGAGCAGTTCTTC.

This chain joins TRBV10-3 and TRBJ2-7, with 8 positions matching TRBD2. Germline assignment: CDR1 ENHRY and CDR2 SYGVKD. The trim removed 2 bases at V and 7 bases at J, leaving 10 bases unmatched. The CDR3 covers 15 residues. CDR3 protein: CAISELEAGVGEQYF. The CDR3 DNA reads TGTGCCATCAGTGAGCTGGAAGCGGGAGTGGGTGAGCAGTACTTC.

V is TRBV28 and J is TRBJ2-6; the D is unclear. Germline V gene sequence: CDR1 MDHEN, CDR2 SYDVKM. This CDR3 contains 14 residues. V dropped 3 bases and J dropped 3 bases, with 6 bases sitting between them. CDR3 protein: CASSLWGGANVLTF. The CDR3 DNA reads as TGTGCCAGCAGTTTGTGGGGTGGGGCCAACGTCCTGACTTTC.

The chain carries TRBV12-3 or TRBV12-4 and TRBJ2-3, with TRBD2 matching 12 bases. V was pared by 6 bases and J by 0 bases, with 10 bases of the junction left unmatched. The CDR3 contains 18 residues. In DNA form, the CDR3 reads TGTGCCAGCAGCCGGACTAGCGGGATACAATCCAGCACAGATACGCAGTATTTT. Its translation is CASSRTSGIQSSTDTQYF.

This CDR3 reads CASSQDGRGTQETQYF. DNA for the CDR3: TGCGCCAGCAGCCAAGATGGGCGGGGAACCCAAGAGACCCAGTACTTC. The chain links TRBV4-3 to TRBJ2-5; tentative D call: TRBD2 (6 bases). Germline V CDR1 and CDR2: LGHNA, YSLEER. Trimming removed 0 bases at V and 1 base at J, with 12 bases between. This CDR3 is 16 amino acids long.

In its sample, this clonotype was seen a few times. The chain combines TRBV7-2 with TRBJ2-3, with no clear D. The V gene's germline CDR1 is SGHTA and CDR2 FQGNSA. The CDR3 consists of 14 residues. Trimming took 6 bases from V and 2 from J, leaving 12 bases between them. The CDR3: CASRTRGDTDTQYF. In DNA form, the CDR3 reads TGTGCCAGCAGGACTCGCGGAGACACAGATACGCAGTATTTT.

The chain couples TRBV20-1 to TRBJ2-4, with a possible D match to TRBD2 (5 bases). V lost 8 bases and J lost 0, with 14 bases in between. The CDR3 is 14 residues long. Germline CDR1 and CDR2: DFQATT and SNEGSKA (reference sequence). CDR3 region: CSLSRDIAKNIQYF. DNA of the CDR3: TGCAGTCTCTCACGGGATATAGCCAAAAACATTCAGTACTTC.

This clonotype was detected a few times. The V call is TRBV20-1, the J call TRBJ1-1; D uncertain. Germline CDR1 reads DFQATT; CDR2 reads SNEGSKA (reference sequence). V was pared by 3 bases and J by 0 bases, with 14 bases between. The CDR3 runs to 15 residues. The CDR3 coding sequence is TGCAGTGCTAGGGTATGGAACACTATGAACACTGAAGCTTTCTTT. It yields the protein CSARVWNTMNTEAFF.

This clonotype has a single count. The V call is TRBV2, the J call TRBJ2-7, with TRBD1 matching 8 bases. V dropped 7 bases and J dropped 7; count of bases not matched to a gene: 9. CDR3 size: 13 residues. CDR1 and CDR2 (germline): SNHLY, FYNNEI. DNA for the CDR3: TGTGCCAGCATATGGACAGGGACGGGAGAGCAGTACTTC. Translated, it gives CASIWTGTGEQYF.

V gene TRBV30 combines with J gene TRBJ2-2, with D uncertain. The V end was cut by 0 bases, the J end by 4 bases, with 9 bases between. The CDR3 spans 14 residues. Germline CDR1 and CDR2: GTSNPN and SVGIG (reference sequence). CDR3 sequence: CAWSVGQLTGELFF. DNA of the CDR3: TGTGCCTGGAGTGTAGGTCAGCTCACCGGGGAGCTGTTTTTT.

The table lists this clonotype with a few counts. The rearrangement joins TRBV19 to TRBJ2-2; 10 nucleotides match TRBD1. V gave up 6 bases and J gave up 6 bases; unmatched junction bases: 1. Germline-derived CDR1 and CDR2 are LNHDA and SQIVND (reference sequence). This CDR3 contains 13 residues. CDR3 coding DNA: TGTGCCAGTAGCGGGACAGGGGCCGGGGAGCTGTTTTTT. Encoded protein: CASSGTGAGELFF.

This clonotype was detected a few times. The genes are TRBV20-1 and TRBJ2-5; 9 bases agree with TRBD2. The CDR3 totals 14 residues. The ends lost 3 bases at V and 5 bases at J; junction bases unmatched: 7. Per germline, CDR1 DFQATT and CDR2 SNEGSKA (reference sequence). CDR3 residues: CSASASGTFETQYF. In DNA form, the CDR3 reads TGCAGTGCTAGTGCTAGCGGGACTTTCGAGACCCAGTACTTC.

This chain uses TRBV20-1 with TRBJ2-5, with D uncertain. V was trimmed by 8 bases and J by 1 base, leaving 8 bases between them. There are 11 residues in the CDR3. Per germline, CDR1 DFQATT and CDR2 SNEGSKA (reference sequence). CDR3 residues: CSFSFQETQYF. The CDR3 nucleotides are TGCAGTTTTAGCTTCCAAGAGACCCAGTACTTC.

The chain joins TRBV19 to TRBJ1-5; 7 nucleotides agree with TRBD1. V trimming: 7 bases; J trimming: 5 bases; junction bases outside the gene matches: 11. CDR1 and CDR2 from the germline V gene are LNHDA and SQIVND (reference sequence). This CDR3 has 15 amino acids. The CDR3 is CASTDHRDSDQPQHF. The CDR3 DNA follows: TGTGCCAGTACCGATCACCGGGACAGCGATCAGCCCCAGCATTTT. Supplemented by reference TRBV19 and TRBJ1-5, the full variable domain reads DGGITQSPKYLFRKEGQNVTLSCEQNLNHDAMYWYRQDPGQGLRLIYYSQIVNDFQKGDIAEGYSVSREKKESFPLTVTSAQKNPTAFYLCASTDHRDSDQPQHFGDGTRLSIL.

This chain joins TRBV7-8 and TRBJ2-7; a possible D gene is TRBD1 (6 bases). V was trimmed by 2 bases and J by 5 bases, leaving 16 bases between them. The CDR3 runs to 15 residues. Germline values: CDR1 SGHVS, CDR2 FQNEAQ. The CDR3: CASSLLRFGGHEQYF. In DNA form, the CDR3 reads TGTGCCAGCAGCTTACTTAGGTTTGGGGGCCACGAGCAGTACTTC.

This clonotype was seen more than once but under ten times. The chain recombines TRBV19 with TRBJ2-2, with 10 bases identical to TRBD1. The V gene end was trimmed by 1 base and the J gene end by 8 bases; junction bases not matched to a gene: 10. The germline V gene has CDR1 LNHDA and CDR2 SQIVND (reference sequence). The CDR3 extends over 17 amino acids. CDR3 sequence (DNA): TGTGCCAGTAGTATAGGGCAGGGACAGGGGACGGCTGGGGAGCTGTTTTTT. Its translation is CASSIGQGQGTAGELFF.

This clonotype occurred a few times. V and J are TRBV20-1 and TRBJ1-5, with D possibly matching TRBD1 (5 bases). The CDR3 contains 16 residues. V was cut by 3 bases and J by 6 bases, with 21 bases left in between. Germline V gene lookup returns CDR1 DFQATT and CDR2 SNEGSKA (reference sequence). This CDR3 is CSARVRDRVLGQPQHF. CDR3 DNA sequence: TGCAGTGCTAGGGTCCGGGACCGGGTTCTCGGTCAGCCCCAGCATTTT.

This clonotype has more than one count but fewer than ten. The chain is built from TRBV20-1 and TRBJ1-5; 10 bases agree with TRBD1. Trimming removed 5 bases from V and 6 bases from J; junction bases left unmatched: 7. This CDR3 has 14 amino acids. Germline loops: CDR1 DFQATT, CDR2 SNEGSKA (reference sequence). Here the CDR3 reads CSAEDRGFGQPQHF. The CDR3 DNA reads TGCAGTGCTGAGGACAGGGGGTTTGGTCAGCCCCAGCATTTT.

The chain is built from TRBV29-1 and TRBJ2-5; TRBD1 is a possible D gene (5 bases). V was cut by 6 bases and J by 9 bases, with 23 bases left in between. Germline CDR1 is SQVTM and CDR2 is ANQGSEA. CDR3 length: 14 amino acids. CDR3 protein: CSVLGDSFTKPQYF. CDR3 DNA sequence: TGCAGCGTCCTAGGCGACAGCTTTACGAAACCCCAGTACTTC.